The text below deals with one T cell receptor beta chain. This entry comes from a study of T cell changes during pregnancy in multiple sclerosis. Measured with immunoSEQ multiplex PCR; TCRdb has only the in-frame clones, and not every one. In the table there are 90,000 to 130,000 clones, roughly nine tenths of which are singletons. Germline V gene data show CDR1 as GTSNPN and CDR2 as SVGIG (reference sequence). Trimming left V 5 bases short and J 0 bases short, with 8 bases between. This CDR3 has 13 residues. The source of this sequence is a female donor with multiple sclerosis, enrolled in a pregnancy study. The chain employs TRBV30 and TRBJ1-5; D remains unclear. The material was peripheral blood, obtained in the third trimester of pregnancy. CDR3 amino acids: CAWGTDSNQPQHF. Here the CDR3 DNA reads TGTGCCTGGGGAACAGATAGCAATCAGCCCCAGCATTTT.